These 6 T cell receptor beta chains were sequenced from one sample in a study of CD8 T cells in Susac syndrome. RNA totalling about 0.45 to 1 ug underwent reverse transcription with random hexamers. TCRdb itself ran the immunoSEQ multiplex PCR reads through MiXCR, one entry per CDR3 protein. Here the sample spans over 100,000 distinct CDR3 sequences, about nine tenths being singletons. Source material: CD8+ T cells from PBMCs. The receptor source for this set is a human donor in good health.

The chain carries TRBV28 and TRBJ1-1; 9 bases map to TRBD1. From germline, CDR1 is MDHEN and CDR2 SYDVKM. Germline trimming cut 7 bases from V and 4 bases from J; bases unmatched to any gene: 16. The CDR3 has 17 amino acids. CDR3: CASIIVRDRVKGTEAFF. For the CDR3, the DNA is TGTGCCAGCATCATCGTCCGGGACAGGGTTAAAGGCACTGAAGCTTTCTTT.

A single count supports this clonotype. CDR3 nucleotides: TGCGCCAGCAGCTTGGGGACAGGGGAGAAGGCTTTCTTT. Its translation: CASSLGTGEKAFF. The V call is TRBV5-1, the J call TRBJ1-1; 9 nucleotides line up with TRBD1. The CDR3 spans 13 residues. Germline V gene sequence: CDR1 SGHRS, CDR2 YFSETQ. J was trimmed by 11 bases and V by 0 bases; bases with no gene match: 5.

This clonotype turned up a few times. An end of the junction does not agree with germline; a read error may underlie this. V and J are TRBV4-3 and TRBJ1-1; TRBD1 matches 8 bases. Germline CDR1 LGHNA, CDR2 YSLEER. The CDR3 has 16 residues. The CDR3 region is CASSQVDRGLRTEAFF. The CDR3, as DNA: TGCGCCAGCAGTCAAGTCGACAGGGGATTGAGAACTGAAGCTTTCTTT.

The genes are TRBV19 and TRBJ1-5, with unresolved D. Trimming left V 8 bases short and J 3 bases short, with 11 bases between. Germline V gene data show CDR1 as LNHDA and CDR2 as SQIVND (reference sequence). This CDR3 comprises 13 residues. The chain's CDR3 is CASQYGPNQPQHF. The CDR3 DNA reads TGTGCCAGTCAATACGGACCCAATCAGCCCCAGCATTTT.

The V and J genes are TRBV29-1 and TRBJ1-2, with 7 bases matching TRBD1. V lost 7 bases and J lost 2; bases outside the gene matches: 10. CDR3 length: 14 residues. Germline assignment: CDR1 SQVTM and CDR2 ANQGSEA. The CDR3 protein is CSGATTGTNYGYTF. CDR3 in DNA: TGCAGCGGGGCTACGACAGGGACCAACTATGGCTACACCTTC.

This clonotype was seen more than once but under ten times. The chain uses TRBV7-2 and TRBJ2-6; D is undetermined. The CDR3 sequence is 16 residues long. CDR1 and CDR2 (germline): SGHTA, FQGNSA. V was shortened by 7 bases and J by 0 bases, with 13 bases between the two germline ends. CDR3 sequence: CASTLTPSSGANVLTF. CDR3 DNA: TGTGCCAGCACTCTTACCCCGTCCTCTGGGGCCAACGTCCTGACTTTC.